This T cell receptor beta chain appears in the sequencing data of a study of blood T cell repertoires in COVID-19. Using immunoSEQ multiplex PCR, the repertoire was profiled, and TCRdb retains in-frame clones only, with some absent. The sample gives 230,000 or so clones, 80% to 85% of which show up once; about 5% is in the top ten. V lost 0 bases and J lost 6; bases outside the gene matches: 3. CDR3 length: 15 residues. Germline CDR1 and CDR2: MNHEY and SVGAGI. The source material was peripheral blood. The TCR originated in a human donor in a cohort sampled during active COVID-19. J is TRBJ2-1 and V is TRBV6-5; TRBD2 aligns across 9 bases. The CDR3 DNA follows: TGTGCCAGCAGTTACTCGGGGACTAGCCTCAATGAGCAGTTCTTC. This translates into CASSYSGTSLNEQFF.